Shown below are 10 T cell receptor beta chains from a single sample sequenced in a study of post-analysis software for immune sequencing data. Study-level results: Patients had higher frequencies than controls of four to six TRBV segments, including TRBV5-6, TRBV5-1 and TRBV20-1.

Carried by the TCR beta cDNA libraries were unique molecular identifiers. TCRdb processed the PCR reads anew with MiXCR; each CDR3 protein has one entry. The table lists approximately 690,000 distinct CDR3 sequences, 55% to 70% of them singletons. Antigens of these TCRs are unknown. The specimen sequenced was blood. The receptors come from a girl aged 2 to 9 with multiple sclerosis.

This clonotype was counted a few times. The V gene is TRBV4-2, the J gene TRBJ2-7; 12 positions match TRBD2. V gave up 1 base and J gave up 3 bases; unmatched junction bases: 7. The CDR3 runs to 17 residues. Germline-derived CDR1 and CDR2 are LGHNA and YNFKEQ. The CDR3 DNA reads as TGTGCCAGCAGCCAAGGACTAGCGGGAGTGATTAGCTACGAGCAGTACTTC. Protein product: CASSQGLAGVISYEQYF.

This clonotype appeared a few times. The chain carries TRBV11-2 and TRBJ2-7, with D perhaps TRBD1 or TRBD2 (5 bases each). The CDR3 length is 15 residues. The germline V gene encodes CDR1 SGHAT and CDR2 FQNNGV. Trimming stripped 2 bases from V and 10 bases from J, with 21 bases between. CDR3 nucleotide sequence: TGTGCCAGCAGCTTATCGGAACAACAGTGGGGACCCCAGTACTTC. It encodes CASSLSEQQWGPQYF. Based on the CDR3 plus reference TRBV11-2 and TRBJ2-7, the full variable domain is EAGVAQSPRYKIIEKRQSVAFWCNPISGHATLYWYQQILGQGPKLLIQFQNNGVVDDSQLPKDRFSAERLKGVDSTLKIQPAKLEDSAVYLCASSLSEQQWGPQYFGPGTRLTVT.

The CDR3 here is CAWRGLAAEQYF. The CDR3 DNA follows: TGTGCCTGGAGAGGACTAGCGGCCGAGCAGTACTTC. The chain recombines TRBV30 with TRBJ2-7; 10 bases map to TRBD2. The CDR3 runs 12 residues. The V segment lost 3 bases and the J segment 6 bases; nucleotides outside the gene matches: 2. Germline V CDR1 and CDR2: GTSNPN, SVGIG (reference sequence).

The chain couples TRBV7-2 to TRBJ2-4, with 9 positions matching TRBD1. The V gene's germline CDR1 is SGHTA and CDR2 FQGNSA. J gave up 3 bases and V 5 bases, and 8 bases lay outside the gene matches. This CDR3 comprises 16 residues. CDR3 nucleotides: TGTGCCAGCAGCACTAGGGACAGGGCTTTCAAAAACATTCAGTACTTC. Its translation: CASSTRDRAFKNIQYF.

This clonotype turned up a few times. This chain links TRBV5-1 with TRBJ1-2, with 9 bases lining up with TRBD1. The CDR3 is 12 amino acids. The trim removed 4 bases at V and 6 bases at J, leaving 1 base unmatched. Per germline, CDR1 SGHRS and CDR2 YFSETQ. The CDR3, as DNA: TGCGCCAGCAGCCGGGACAGGGATGGCTACACCTTC. Translation: CASSRDRDGYTF.

The chain is built from TRBV5-6 and TRBJ2-3, with 8 bases identical to TRBD2. Losses at the gene ends were 2 bases for V and 0 bases for J; bases not matched to a gene: 8. Germline-derived CDR1 and CDR2 are SGHDT and YYEEEE. The CDR3 runs to 17 residues. The CDR3 loop is CASSFPGGFSSTDTQYF. As DNA, the CDR3 is TGTGCCAGCAGCTTTCCGGGAGGGTTTTCTAGCACAGATACGCAGTATTTT.

This clonotype was seen a handful of times. The chain is built from TRBV6-5 and TRBJ2-3, with TRBD1 identical over 7 bases. The length of the CDR3 is 18 residues. V lost 2 bases to trimming and J lost 2 bases; unmatched junction nucleotides: 13. Germline assignment: CDR1 MNHEY and CDR2 SVGAGI. The DNA for the CDR3 is TGTGCCAGCAGTTACACCATACAGGGGATCCAATACACAGATACGCAGTATTTT. Encoded protein: CASSYTIQGIQYTDTQYF.

The J gene is TRBJ1-4, the V gene TRBV12-3 or TRBV12-4; D unclear. The V gene lost 5 bases and the J gene lost 0 bases, with 10 bases spanning the gap. The CDR3 runs 15 residues. Here the CDR3 DNA reads TGTGCCAGCAGTACCCTCACTGCAACTAATGAAAAACTGTTTTTT. This translates into CASSTLTATNEKLFF.

The rearrangement uses TRBV29-1 and TRBJ2-1; no reliable D call. The V end lost 3 bases, the J end lost 7 bases, and 7 bases lay between the germline ends. The germline CDR1 and CDR2 sequences are SQVTM and ANQGSEA. The CDR3 runs 11 residues. The CDR3 DNA reads TGCAGCGTTGATCCTAGTAATGAGCAGTTCTTC. As protein: CSVDPSNEQFF.

The chain is built from TRBV12-3 or TRBV12-4 and TRBJ2-7, with D possibly called TRBD1 or TRBD2 (5 bases each). The CDR3 consists of 12 residues. The V end lost 7 bases, the J end lost 5 bases, and 12 bases lay between the germline ends. This CDR3 is CASTRDRNEQYF. The DNA of the CDR3 is TGTGCCAGCACCAGGGACCGAAACGAGCAGTACTTC.